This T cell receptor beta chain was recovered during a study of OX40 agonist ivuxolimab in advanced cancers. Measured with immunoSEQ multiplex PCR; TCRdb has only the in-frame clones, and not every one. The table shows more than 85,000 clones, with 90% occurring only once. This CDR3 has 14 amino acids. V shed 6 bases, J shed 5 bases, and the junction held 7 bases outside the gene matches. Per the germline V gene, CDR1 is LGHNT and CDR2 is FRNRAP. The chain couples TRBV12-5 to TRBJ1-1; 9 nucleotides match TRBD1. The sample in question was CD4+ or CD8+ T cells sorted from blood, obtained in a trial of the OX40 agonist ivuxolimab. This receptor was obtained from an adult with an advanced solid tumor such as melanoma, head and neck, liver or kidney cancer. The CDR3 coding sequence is TGTGCTAGTGGGTATGACAGGGGGTGGACTGAAGCTTTCTTT. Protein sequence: CASGYDRGWTEAFF.